A selection of T cell receptor beta chains follows, all from one sample in a study of blood T cell repertoires in COVID-19. Profiled with immunoSEQ multiplex PCR; TCRdb holds only in-frame clones, not every one. The table lists around 60,000 clones, approximately 86% of them singletons. The sample comprised peripheral blood. These receptors were taken from a human donor in a cohort sampled during active COVID-19. Both conserved end residues are part of each CDR3. D genes are given only for firm matches. Not all rows give a size; the values are once, few, many and, for expanded clones, a class.

V	size	D	J	CDR3	DNA
TRBV6-5	-	TRBD1	TRBJ2-7	CASPPDRVASYEQYF	TGTGCCAGCCCTCCGGACAGGGTCGCTTCCTACGAGCAGTACTTC
TRBV18	-	-	TRBJ1-5	CASSTRDNQPQHF	TGTGCCAGCTCAACCCGGGACAACCAGCCCCAGCATTTT
TRBV10-1	-	TRBD1	TRBJ2-1	CASSTGDIWDEQFF	TGCGCCAGCAGTACAGGGGATATTTGGGATGAGCAGTTCTTC
TRBV11-3	-	-	TRBJ2-5	CASSLDWRRETQYF	TGTGCCAGCAGCTTAGATTGGCGGAGAGAGACCCAGTACTTC
TRBV6-5	-	-	TRBJ2-7	CASLQGYEQYF	TGTGCCAGCCTCCAGGGGTACGAGCAGTACTTC
TRBV28	-	TRBD2	TRBJ2-7	CASSPPLAAPYEQYF	TGTGCCAGCAGTCCGCCTCTAGCGGCCCCCTACGAGCAGTACTTC
TRBV2	few	-	TRBJ1-6	CASRLPGGAGNSPLHF	TGTGCCAGCAGACTCCCCGGGGGGGCGGGTAATTCACCCCTCCACTTT
TRBV19	-	-	TRBJ2-3	CASSDSADTQYF	TGTGCCAGTAGTGACTCCGCGGATACGCAGTATTTT
TRBV6-2/TRBV6-3	-	TRBD2	TRBJ2-1	CASSRSSGRDNEQFF	TGTGCCAGCAGTCGATCTAGCGGGAGAGACAATGAGCAGTTCTTC
TRBV7-2	-	-	TRBJ2-1	CASSSKRVGYNEQFF	TGTGCCAGCAGCTCCAAGCGGGTGGGATACAATGAGCAGTTCTTC
TRBV5-4	-	TRBD1	TRBJ1-2	CASSPGTGIGYTF	TGTGCCAGCAGCCCCGGGACAGGGATCGGCTACACCTTC
TRBV4-3	-	TRBD2	TRBJ2-7	CASSQAPGGSYEQYF	TGCGCCAGCAGCCAAGCTCCGGGGGGCTCCTACGAGCAGTACTTC
TRBV11-2	-	TRBD2	TRBJ2-7	CASSLAATSGLYEQYF	TGTGCCAGCAGCTTAGCGGCGACTAGCGGGTTATACGAGCAGTACTTC
TRBV9	-	-	TRBJ1-2	CASSVLTHNYGYTF	TGTGCCAGCAGCGTACTGACACATAACTATGGCTACACCTTC
TRBV27	once	-	TRBJ2-3	CASSLAVSGTDTQYF	TGTGCCAGCAGTTTAGCGGTTAGCGGCACAGATACGCAGTATTTT
TRBV4-1	-	TRBD2	TRBJ2-2	CASSPRTSGSGTGELFF	TGCGCCAGCAGCCCTCGGACTAGCGGGAGCGGCACCGGGGAGCTGTTTTTT
TRBV3-1/TRBV3-2	-	-	TRBJ1-1	CASSHRQITEAFF	TGTGCCAGCAGCCACCGACAGATCACTGAAGCTTTCTTT
TRBV9	-	TRBD1	TRBJ2-3	CASSVSGQGIDTQYF	TGTGCCAGCAGCGTATCGGGACAGGGAATAGATACGCAGTATTTT
TRBV7-3	-	-	TRBJ2-6	CASSLGGSGANVLTF	TGTGCCAGCAGCCTCGGCGGATCTGGGGCCAACGTCCTGACTTTC
TRBV2	-	TRBD1	TRBJ2-1	CASNPTGFDEQFF	TGTGCCAGCAACCCGACAGGGTTTGATGAGCAGTTCTTC
TRBV30	-	TRBD2	TRBJ2-1	CAWSPGGGRAYNEQFF	TGTGCCTGGAGTCCTGGGGGCGGGAGGGCCTACAATGAGCAGTTCTTC
TRBV5-4	-	TRBD1	TRBJ2-3	CASSFSIRTGDVSTDTQYF	TGTGCCAGCAGCTTTAGCATACGAACAGGGGATGTCTCCACAGATACGCAGTATTTT
TRBV30	-	TRBD1	TRBJ1-6	CALMDRGLRGSPLHF	TGTGCCTTAATGGACAGGGGCCTTCGGGGTTCACCCCTCCACTTT
TRBV11-2	-	TRBD2	TRBJ2-1	CASSWTSGGGNEQFF	TGTGCCAGCAGCTGGACTAGCGGGGGGGGCAATGAGCAGTTCTTC
TRBV18	once	-	TRBJ1-5	CASSPLGVSNQPQHF	TGTGCCAGCTCACCACTAGGGGTTAGCAATCAGCCCCAGCATTTT
TRBV27	-	TRBD1	TRBJ1-5	CASSQRQGPNQPQHF	TGTGCCAGCAGTCAAAGACAGGGTCCCAATCAGCCCCAGCATTTT
TRBV10-3	few	-	TRBJ1-1	CAISDPGTPNTEAFF	TGTGCCATCAGTGACCCCGGGACACCCAACACTGAAGCTTTCTTT
TRBV28	-	-	TRBJ1-3	CASQTGPKYSGNTIYF	TGTGCCAGCCAAACAGGTCCGAAGTACTCTGGAAACACCATATATTTT
TRBV19	-	-	TRBJ2-7	CAVTGQSPYEQYF	TGTGCCGTAACAGGGCAGTCCCCCTACGAGCAGTACTTC
TRBV11-2	-	-	TRBJ2-7	CASSTPGQLAYEQYF	TGTGCCAGCAGCACCCCAGGGCAGCTAGCCTACGAGCAGTACTTC
TRBV4-1	-	-	TRBJ2-7	CASSQDREAEQYF	TGCGCCAGCAGCCAAGATCGAGAGGCCGAGCAGTACTTC
TRBV28	-	-	TRBJ1-2	CASSLPDRRKLGYTF	TGTGCCAGCAGTTTACCCGACAGGCGTAAATTGGGCTACACCTTC
TRBV30	-	TRBD1	TRBJ1-1	CALIGTGVSGPTEAFF	TGTGCCTTGATAGGGACAGGGGTATCCGGGCCCACTGAAGCTTTCTTT
TRBV7-2	-	-	TRBJ2-1	CASSPITGYLYNEQFF	TGTGCCAGCAGCCCTATTACAGGGTACCTCTACAATGAGCAGTTCTTC
TRBV29-1	-	TRBD1	TRBJ2-7	CSVVGQGGYEQYF	TGCAGCGTTGTGGGACAGGGGGGGTACGAGCAGTACTTC
TRBV27	once	TRBD1	TRBJ2-2	CASSWDRFIPKGNTGELFF	TGTGCCAGCAGTTGGGACAGGTTCATCCCTAAAGGGAACACCGGGGAGCTGTTTTTT
TRBV5-1	-	TRBD1	TRBJ2-2	CASSYIRQGAIELFF	TGCGCCAGCAGCTATATTCGACAGGGGGCAATAGAGCTGTTTTTT
TRBV24-1	-	-	TRBJ1-2	CATSDLNQDYGYTF	TGTGCCACCAGTGATTTGAACCAGGACTATGGCTACACCTTC
TRBV2	-	-	TRBJ2-7	CASTEDFYEQYF	TGTGCCAGCACCGAAGACTTCTACGAGCAGTACTTC
TRBV5-4	-	-	TRBJ1-2	CASSFFRVGYGYTF	TGTGCCAGCAGCTTTTTCAGGGTCGGCTATGGCTACACCTTC
TRBV28	-	TRBD1	TRBJ1-2	CASYRGLDYGYTF	TGTGCCAGTTACAGGGGGCTCGACTATGGCTACACCTTC
TRBV10-1	few	-	TRBJ1-1	CASSESDRAELANTEAFF	TGCGCCAGCAGTGAGTCGGATAGGGCGGAGCTAGCCAACACTGAAGCTTTCTTT
TRBV28	-	-	TRBJ1-1	CASSLGSRNTEAFF	TGTGCCAGCAGTTTGGGTAGCCGGAACACTGAAGCTTTCTTT
TRBV9	-	-	TRBJ2-7	CASSVEQGKQYF	TGTGCCAGCAGCGTAGAACAGGGTAAGCAGTACTTC
TRBV7-8	-	-	TRBJ1-1	CASNRHSTTEAFF	TGTGCCAGCAACCGACACTCAACCACTGAAGCTTTCTTT
TRBV28	-	-	TRBJ2-1	CAHGGYNEQFF	TGTGCTCATGGGGGGTACAATGAGCAGTTCTTC
TRBV28	-	-	TRBJ2-4	CASSPRRRVDIQYF	TGTGCCAGCAGTCCCCGTCGCAGGGTGGACATTCAGTACTTC
TRBV4-3	-	TRBD1	TRBJ2-1	CASSQGVRQGSYNEQFF	TGCGCCAGCAGCCAAGGGGTTCGACAGGGTAGCTACAATGAGCAGTTCTTC
TRBV27	-	-	TRBJ2-2	CASKLPSTPNTGELFF	TGTGCCAGCAAATTACCCTCGACTCCCAACACCGGGGAGCTGTTTTTT
TRBV27	-	-	TRBJ1-1	CASSLLPGSGTEAFF	TGTGCCAGCAGTTTATTGCCAGGGTCGGGCACTGAAGCTTTCTTT
TRBV12-3/TRBV12-4	-	-	TRBJ2-3	CASSPTNTDTQYF	TGTGCCAGCAGTCCGACTAACACAGATACGCAGTATTTT
TRBV6-6	once	TRBD2	TRBJ2-7	CASSSPTSGVTYEQYF	TGTGCCAGCAGTTCGCCGACTAGCGGGGTTACCTACGAGCAGTACTTC
TRBV29-1	-	-	TRBJ2-7	CSVEGWAGQRSYEQYF	TGCAGCGTGGAAGGGTGGGCGGGTCAACGCTCCTACGAGCAGTACTTC
TRBV20-1	-	TRBD2	TRBJ2-1	CSASGLAGGLSQFF	TGCAGTGCTAGTGGTCTAGCGGGAGGTCTTTCCCAATTCTTC